Each of the 27 T cell receptor beta chains below was sequenced from the same sample in a study of blood T cells in healthy people across ages. A sample-barcoded 5' primer and a J-beta primer mix were used in a second PCR of roughly 6 to 12 cycles. TCRdb redid the calling of the 5' RACE reads with MiXCR, one entry per CDR3 protein. The sample records under 2,000,000 distinct CDR3 sequences, roughly 52% being singletons. The sequenced sample was blood. The origin of the receptors is a woman between 40 and 55 years old in good health.

The rearrangement links TRBV28 to TRBJ2-1, with 7 bases aligning to TRBD1. This CDR3 contains 14 residues. CDR1 is MDHEN and CDR2 is SYDVKM in the germline V gene. The J segment lost 8 bases and the V segment lost 5 bases, leaving 9 bases of the junction unmatched. The CDR3 is CASSPGQAWDEQFF. As DNA, the CDR3 is TGTGCCAGCAGTCCTGGACAGGCCTGGGATGAGCAGTTCTTC.

The chain carries TRBV5-5 and TRBJ1-6; unclear D gene. CDR1 and CDR2 (germline): SGHKS, YYEKEE (reference sequence). The V end lost 2 bases, the J end lost 10 bases, and 16 bases lay between the germline ends. This CDR3 is built from 15 residues. The chain's CDR3 is CASSFQSHGGSPLHF. The DNA of the CDR3 is TGTGCCAGCAGCTTTCAGAGTCACGGTGGCTCACCCCTCCACTTT.

V is TRBV29-1 and J is TRBJ2-7; tentative D call: TRBD1 (6 bases). V lost 7 bases to trimming and J lost 5 bases, with 18 bases between them. Germline assignment: CDR1 SQVTM and CDR2 ANQGSEA. The CDR3 spans 13 residues. The CDR3 DNA is TGCAGCGCTACCCTAGGGGGTTGGGACGAGCAGTACTTC. It yields the protein CSATLGGWDEQYF.

This clonotype was detected a few times. This chain uses TRBV18 with TRBJ2-7; tentatively, D is TRBD1 (6 bases). The germline V gene encodes CDR1 KGHSH and CDR2 LQKENI. CDR3 length: 15 amino acids. V was cut by 3 bases and J by 2 bases, with 14 bases left in between. CDR3 residues: CASSPGQLQPYEQYF. CDR3 bases: TGTGCCAGCTCACCCGGACAGCTCCAGCCCTACGAGCAGTACTTC.

This clonotype was counted only a few times. This chain uses TRBV5-1 with TRBJ2-2; no definite D call. This CDR3 has 12 amino acids. Germline assignment: CDR1 SGHRS and CDR2 YFSETQ. The V end was cut by 0 bases, the J end by 8 bases, with 5 bases between. The CDR3 protein is CASSLVPGELFF. DNA of the CDR3: TGCGCCAGCAGCTTGGTTCCGGGGGAGCTGTTTTTT.

This clonotype appeared a few times. This rearrangement joins TRBV7-2 to TRBJ1-2; 9 bases line up with TRBD1. Germline V gene data show CDR1 as SGHTA and CDR2 as FQGNSA. The CDR3 has 17 residues. Germline trimming cut 3 bases from V and 0 bases from J; bases unmatched to any gene: 8. In DNA form, the CDR3 reads TGTGCCAGCAGCTTTCCCCGGGACAGGGTATCTAACTATGGCTACACCTTC. Protein product: CASSFPRDRVSNYGYTF.

A few counts support this clonotype. The chain has TRBV2 and TRBJ1-2; D not resolved. Between the trimmed V and J ends, which lost 5 bases and 0 bases, there was a span of 7 bases. Germline-derived CDR1 and CDR2 are SNHLY and FYNNEI. The CDR3 is 13 residues long. The CDR3 loop is CASSSHPNYGYTF. The CDR3 coding sequence is TGTGCCAGCAGTTCTCACCCTAACTATGGCTACACCTTC.

This sequence joins TRBV5-1 and TRBJ2-1; 8 nucleotides line up with TRBD1. Germline V gives CDR1 SGHRS, CDR2 YFSETQ. This CDR3 spans 18 amino acids. Trimming took 0 bases from V and 5 from J; bases not matched to a gene: 13. The chain's CDR3 is CASSLVRTGSWGHNEQFF. CDR3 in DNA: TGCGCCAGCAGCTTGGTAAGGACAGGGAGCTGGGGGCACAATGAGCAGTTCTTC.

The CDR3 region has the DNA TGTGCCAGCAAAACACTCACCGGTGGGGAGACCCAGTACTTC. It codes for CASKTLTGGETQYF. This rearrangement joins TRBV7-9 to TRBJ2-5; D remains ambiguous. From germline, CDR1 is SEHNR and CDR2 FQNEAQ (reference sequence). V lost 7 bases to trimming and J lost 5 bases, with 17 bases between them. CDR3 length: 14 amino acids. Filled out from reference TRBV7-9 and TRBJ2-5, the complete variable domain reads DTGVSQNPRHKITKRGQNVTFRCDPISEHNRLYWYRQTLGQGPEFLTYFQNEAQLEKSRLLSDRFSAERPKGSFSTLEIQRTEQGDSAMYLCASKTLTGGETQYFGPGTRLLVL.

This chain joins TRBV12-3 or TRBV12-4 and TRBJ2-4; 9 bases map to TRBD1. J lost 2 bases, V lost 4 bases, and 6 bases had no gene match. The CDR3 is made up of 16 amino acids. This CDR3 is CASSSGTGSTKNIQYF. The CDR3 nucleotides are TGTGCCAGCAGTTCAGGGACAGGGTCTACCAAAAACATTCAGTACTTC.

The genes are TRBV24-1 and TRBJ2-3; 12 positions match TRBD2. Germline V lookup: CDR1 KGHDR, CDR2 SFDVKD. CDR3 length equals 16 residues. Germline trimming cut 5 bases from V and 2 bases from J; bases unmatched to any gene: 4. CDR3 bases: TGTGCCACCAGTGGGTCTAGCGGGGGGGCCACAGATACGCAGTATTTT. It encodes CATSGSSGGATDTQYF.

As DNA, the CDR3 is TGTGCCAGCAGTACAGGGGCGTCGACTAATGAAAAACTGTTTTTT. Encoded protein: CASSTGASTNEKLFF. The V gene is TRBV12-3 or TRBV12-4, the J gene TRBJ1-4, with 7 bases fitting TRBD1. CDR3 size: 15 residues. Germline trimming cut 5 bases from V and 2 bases from J; bases unmatched to any gene: 5.

The CDR3 is CASNKRAGGRTDTQYF. Written as DNA, the CDR3 is TGTGCCAGCAATAAACGGGCGGGGGGGAGGACAGATACGCAGTATTTT. V usage is TRBV6-5 and J usage is TRBJ2-3; 9 nucleotides agree with TRBD2. The CDR3 consists of 16 residues. The V gene's germline CDR1 is MNHEY and CDR2 SVGAGI. Germline trimming cut 7 bases from V and 3 bases from J; bases unmatched to any gene: 11.

The chain uses TRBV7-2 and TRBJ2-3; 13 nucleotides match TRBD2. V was pared by 5 bases and J by 5 bases, with 16 bases of the junction left unmatched. This CDR3 has 19 amino acids. The germline V gene has CDR1 SGHTA and CDR2 FQGNSA. CDR3 DNA: TGTGCCAGCAGCCAAAAGATCCGAACTAGCGGGGGGGGAAGAGATACGCAGTATTTT. Its protein product is CASSQKIRTSGGGRDTQYF.

The rearrangement joins TRBV4-2 to TRBJ2-7, with D unresolved. The CDR3 is made up of 15 amino acids. Germline assignment: CDR1 LGHNA and CDR2 YNFKEQ. Between the trimmed V and J ends, which lost 0 bases and 0 bases, there was a span of 9 bases. The DNA for the CDR3 is TGTGCCAGCAGCCAAGATCGCCAGGACTCCTACGAGCAGTACTTC. It is translated as CASSQDRQDSYEQYF.

This clonotype was found a few times. The chain has TRBV27 and TRBJ1-2, with TRBD1 matching 9 bases. Trimming removed 5 bases from V and 3 bases from J; junction bases left unmatched: 4. CDR3 size: 14 residues. CDR1 MNHEY and CDR2 SMNVEV come from the germline V gene (reference sequence). The CDR3 sequence is CASSPQGAYYGYTF. The CDR3 coding sequence is TGTGCCAGCAGTCCACAGGGGGCCTACTATGGCTACACCTTC.

The rearrangement links TRBV12-3 or TRBV12-4 to TRBJ1-6; D is unclear. This CDR3 is 16 amino acids long. Deletions cut 8 bases from V and 9 bases from J, with 23 bases between. The CDR3: CASRDSTTGWGSPLHF. Written as DNA, the CDR3 is TGTGCCAGCCGAGATTCAACCACCGGGTGGGGTTCACCCCTCCACTTT.

This sequence joins TRBV24-1 and TRBJ2-1, with TRBD1 as a possible D gene (5 bases). Trimming took off 3 bases at V and 5 bases at J, with 13 bases between the two ends. The CDR3 loop spans 15 amino acids. Germline CDR1 KGHDR, CDR2 SFDVKD. CDR3 bases: TGTGCCACCAGTGATCAATACAGGCAGAACAATGAGCAGTTCTTC. Its translation: CATSDQYRQNNEQFF.

This clonotype is a singleton in its sample. The J gene is TRBJ2-4, the V gene TRBV4-3; D unresolved. The end of the DNA aligns better with TRBJ2-7, so the J call may be wrong. Per the germline V gene, CDR1 is LGHNA and CDR2 is YSLEER. The CDR3 is 15 amino acids. CDR3 coding DNA: TGCGCCAGCAGCCAAGAGGTAGGAAGTTGGTACGAGCAGTACTTC. This translates into CASSQEVGSWYEQYF.

The chain uses TRBV12-3 or TRBV12-4 and TRBJ2-5; 8 positions agree with TRBD2. V lost 2 bases, J lost 2 bases, and 4 bases stayed unmatched. CDR3 length equals 15 residues. CDR3 bases: TGTGCCAGCAGTTTACCCGGGGGGGCGCAAGAGACCCAGTACTTC. Translated: CASSLPGGAQETQYF.

V is TRBV2 and J is TRBJ1-1, with TRBD1 identical over 7 bases. The V and J ends lost 2 bases and 1 base, in that order; junction bases with no gene match: 10. The CDR3 totals 17 residues. Germline V gene lookup returns CDR1 SNHLY and CDR2 FYNNEI. Here the CDR3 reads CASSEPLGQAGNTEAFF. As DNA, the CDR3 is TGTGCCAGCAGTGAACCCTTAGGACAGGCAGGGAACACTGAAGCTTTCTTT. The variable domain in full, with the rest retrieved from reference TRBV2 and TRBJ1-1, is EPEVTQTPSHQVTQMGQEVILRCVPISNHLYFYWYRQILGQKVEFLVSFYNNEISEKSEIFDDQFSVERPDGSNFTLKIRSTKLEDSAMYFCASSEPLGQAGNTEAFFGQGTRLTVV.

V usage is TRBV28 and J usage is TRBJ1-2, with TRBD1 as a possible D gene (6 bases). This CDR3 is built from 15 residues. In germline, CDR1 is MDHEN, CDR2 SYDVKM. Trimming took 3 bases from V and 4 from J, leaving 15 bases between them. The CDR3 loop reads CASSFKGRGFYGYTF. In DNA form, the CDR3 reads TGTGCCAGCAGTTTCAAGGGCAGGGGTTTCTATGGCTACACCTTC.

The chain carries TRBV20-1 and TRBJ2-3; 9 bases match TRBD2. This CDR3 has 15 amino acids. CDR1 and CDR2 from the germline V gene are DFQATT and SNEGSKA (reference sequence). The V and J ends lost 5 bases and 0 bases, in that order; junction bases with no gene match: 6. The CDR3 region has the DNA TGCAGTGCTCAGCTTAGCGGGGGAAGCACAGATACGCAGTATTTT. Residues: CSAQLSGGSTDTQYF.

This clonotype was seen only a few times. This chain connects TRBV4-3 to TRBJ2-5; 9 positions match TRBD2. The length of the CDR3 is 18 residues. The germline V gene has CDR1 LGHNA and CDR2 YSLEER. J lost 1 base, V lost 0 bases, and 9 bases had no gene match. CDR3 nucleotide sequence: TGCGCCAGCAGCCAAGACCCGATTAGCGGGGGCCGCCAAGAGACCCAGTACTTC. It translates to CASSQDPISGGRQETQYF.

The V gene is TRBV7-3, the J gene TRBJ2-3, with TRBD2 as a possible D gene (6 bases). The CDR3 length is 15 residues. Trimming took off 5 bases at V and 0 bases at J, with 12 bases between the two ends. Germline-derived CDR1 and CDR2 are SGHTA and FQGTGA. The CDR3 protein is CASSPTSLSTDTQYF. CDR3 nucleotide sequence: TGTGCCAGCAGCCCCACTAGCCTGAGCACAGATACGCAGTATTTT.

The chain recombines TRBV11-2 with TRBJ2-1; perhaps D is TRBD1 or TRBD2 (5 bases each). The V end was cut by 2 bases, the J end by 0 bases, with 17 bases between. The CDR3 has 18 residues. The germline V gene encodes CDR1 SGHAT and CDR2 FQNNGV. For the CDR3, the DNA is TGTGCCAGCAGCTTAATGCCAGGGACCCTGAGCTCCTACAATGAGCAGTTCTTC. Encoded protein: CASSLMPGTLSSYNEQFF.

The chain recombines TRBV5-1 with TRBJ1-2; D possibly corresponds to TRBD1 (6 bases). Germline values: CDR1 SGHRS, CDR2 YFSETQ. The CDR3 covers 14 residues. The V end was cut by 2 bases, the J end by 7 bases, with 15 bases between. CDR3 in amino acids: CASSFDVGGFGYTF. The CDR3 DNA follows: TGCGCCAGCAGCTTCGACGTAGGGGGTTTTGGCTACACCTTC.